A selection of T cell receptor beta chains follows, all from one sample in a study of shared clonotypes between healthy human individuals. Measured with immunoSEQ multiplex PCR; TCRdb has only the in-frame clones, and not every one. The sample yields around 2,000,000 clones, 85% to 95% seen once. Specimen: naive CD8+ T cells sorted from blood. The receptors stem from a man younger than 35 in good health. Both conserved end residues are part of each CDR3. A D gene is named only where the DNA matches it firmly. Clone size appears in some rows only: once, few, many, or a class for an expanded clone.

>TRBV28|TRBJ2-1|-|-
TGTGCCACCCAGGGAGTGTCCTACAATGAGCAGTTCTTC
CATQGVSYNEQFF
>TRBV4-1|TRBJ2-1|-|-
TGCGCCAGCAGCCAGGCGGGGTCTTTGTTGAAAGGGCAGTTCTTC
CASSQAGSLLKGQFF
>TRBV6-6|TRBJ2-5|once|-
TGTGCCAGCAGTTATTGGAGTAGCGGTACTGGAGAGACCCAGTACTTC
CASSYWSSGTGETQYF
>TRBV6-1|TRBJ1-1|-|-
TGTGCCAGCAGCCACAGGGCTGGGGCTTTCTTT
CASSHRAGAFF
>TRBV6-5|TRBJ2-1|-|-
TGTGCCAGCAGTCTTACTCAGAGCTCCTACAATGAGCAGTTCTTC
CASSLTQSSYNEQFF
>TRBV27|TRBJ1-5|-|-
TGTGCCAGCAGTCCGTCAGTGGGGGAAGATAGCAATCAGCCCCAGCATTTT
CASSPSVGEDSNQPQHF
>TRBV18|TRBJ2-3|-|-
TGTGCCAGCTCACTTACGGGGCCGGGGACAGATACGCAGTATTTT
CASSLTGPGTDTQYF
>TRBV6-1|TRBJ2-3|-|TRBD1
TGTGCCAGCAGTGAATGGGGACAGGGTAGCACAGATACGCAGTATTTT
CASSEWGQGSTDTQYF
>TRBV6-6|TRBJ2-2|-|TRBD1
TGTGCCAGCAGTCAAGGACAGGGCGAGATCGGGGAGCTGTTTTTT
CASSQGQGEIGELFF
>TRBV5-4|TRBJ2-3|-|TRBD2
TGTGCCAGCAGCTTTGGACTAGGCTCAGATACGCAGTATTTT
CASSFGLGSDTQYF
>TRBV13|TRBJ2-3|-|-
TGTGCCAGCAGCTTAGCTGGCACGGATACGCAGTATTTT
CASSLAGTDTQYF
>TRBV27|TRBJ1-5|-|TRBD1
TGTGCCAGCAGTCGACAGGGTGTTGATCAGCCCCAGCATTTT
CASSRQGVDQPQHF
>TRBV5-6|TRBJ2-7|once|TRBD1
TGTGCCAGCAGCTTGGAGCGCTTAGGACAGGGGTTTTCCTACGAGCAGTACTTC
CASSLERLGQGFSYEQYF
>TRBV6-5|TRBJ2-7|-|-
TGTGCCAGCAGTTACGGTGGGGGATCATACGAGCAGTACTTC
CASSYGGGSYEQYF
>TRBV7-2|TRBJ2-1|once|-
TGTGCCAGCCCCAATGGGCCAGCGGCCACTAATGAGCAGTTCTTC
CASPNGPAATNEQFF
>TRBV7-9|TRBJ2-2|-|-
TGTGCCAGCACCTCCTTCCCGCTAGCGAGGGCCAGGGACACCGGGGAGCTGTTTTTT
CASTSFPLARARDTGELFF
>TRBV5-3|TRBJ2-2|-|-
TGTGCCAGAGGGTTTCAGGCGGCAGGTTATACACCCGGCGCATTGGCCGGGGAGCTGTTTTTT
CARGFQAAGYTPGALAGELFF
>TRBV7-9|TRBJ1-2|-|-
TGTGCCAGCAGTCCCGTTGGGGGCCTCTATGGCTACACCTTC
CASSPVGGLYGYTF